Shown below are 12 T cell receptor beta chains from a single sample sequenced in a study of CD8 T cells in ankylosing spondylitis. Study observations and caveats: A TCR beta motif made of several highly homologous variants seemed typical of ankylosing spondylitis blood.

Their recognized antigens are unknown. One entry per CDR3 protein, called by TCRdb with MiXCR from the 5' RACE reads. Of about 220,000 distinct CDR3 sequences listed, 15% to 20% are singletons. The specimen was blood, either unsorted or a sorted T cell fraction (not recorded which). Receptor source: a male donor with ankylosing spondylitis.

This clonotype was counted once. V is TRBV6-5 and J is TRBJ2-7; D not certain. The CDR3 is made up of 12 amino acids. V shed 6 bases and J shed 1 base, with 7 bases lying between them. The germline CDR1 and CDR2 sequences are MNHEY and SVGAGI. The CDR3 spells CASRLLSYEQYF. As DNA, the CDR3 is TGTGCCAGCAGACTCCTATCCTACGAGCAGTACTTC.

The rearrangement joins TRBV6-1 to TRBJ1-5; possibly TRBD1 for D (5 bases). This CDR3 region has 17 residues. With 3 bases removed from V and 7 bases from J, the gap between germline ends came to 22 bases. The germline V gene encodes CDR1 MNHNS and CDR2 SASEGT. CDR3 DNA sequence: TGTGCCAGCAGTGACCGGGACGGCCTGATGGCGGGGCAGCCCCAGCATTTT. Protein: CASSDRDGLMAGQPQHF.

CDR3 amino acids: CASSPGLSGTDTQYF. CDR3 coding DNA: TGTGCCAGCAGCCCTGGGCTTAGCGGCACAGATACGCAGTATTTT. The chain recombines TRBV9 with TRBJ2-3; possibly TRBD2 for D (5 bases). V lost 4 bases and J lost 1, with 13 bases in between. The CDR3 is 15 amino acids. Germline V gene sequence: CDR1 SGDLS, CDR2 YYNGEE.

This clonotype was seen only a few times. This chain connects TRBV4-3 to TRBJ2-1; perhaps TRBD2 as D (6 bases). The CDR3 consists of 17 residues. V was pared by 0 bases and J by 4 bases, with 16 bases between. In germline, CDR1 is LGHNA, CDR2 YSLEER. The CDR3 DNA reads as TGCGCCAGCAGCCAAGATCAGAAACTAGCTAGGTACAATGAGCAGTTCTTC. It is translated as CASSQDQKLARYNEQFF.

V is TRBV4-3 and J is TRBJ2-5; 7 bases align to TRBD2. CDR1 LGHNA and CDR2 YSLEER come from the germline V gene. The CDR3 extends over 13 amino acids. V shed 4 bases, J shed 4 bases, and the junction held 3 bases outside the gene matches. The CDR3 spells CASSRGGGETQYF. The CDR3 DNA is TGCGCCAGCAGCCGAGGCGGGGGAGAGACCCAGTACTTC.

V and J are TRBV2 and TRBJ1-4; D perhaps matches TRBD1 (6 bases). The ends were cut back, 4 bases at V and 0 bases at J, with 9 bases in the middle. Per the germline V gene, CDR1 is SNHLY and CDR2 is FYNNEI. The CDR3 consists of 15 residues. In nucleotides, the CDR3 is TGTGCCAGCAGTGGGACAGTTGCAACTAATGAAAAACTGTTTTTT. Translation: CASSGTVATNEKLFF. The variable domain in full, completed from reference TRBV2 and TRBJ1-4, reads EPEVTQTPSHQVTQMGQEVILRCVPISNHLYFYWYRQILGQKVEFLVSFYNNEISEKSEIFDDQFSVERPDGSNFTLKIRSTKLEDSAMYFCASSGTVATNEKLFFGSGTQLSVL.

This clonotype has ten or more counts. The chain carries TRBV7-9 and TRBJ1-2; the D is unclear. The CDR3 runs to 17 residues. V was cut by 5 bases and J by 6 bases, with 25 bases left in between. Germline assignment: CDR1 SEHNR and CDR2 FQNEAQ (reference sequence). CDR3 bases: TGTGCCAGCAGCCGTCCGGCGGAGGACCTAGGGAGAGATGGCTACACCTTC. Translation: CASSRPAEDLGRDGYTF.

In its sample, this clonotype was seen a few times. J is TRBJ1-1 and V is TRBV6-4; D is perhaps TRBD1 (5 bases). This CDR3 is 13 amino acids long. Looked up from germline, CDR1 is MRHNA and CDR2 is SNTAGT. V shed 4 bases and J shed 8 bases, with 14 bases lying between them. As DNA, the CDR3 is TGTGCCAGCAGTGTTTTAACCGGGACCGAAGCTTTCTTT. Translation gives CASSVLTGTEAFF.

This clonotype turned up a few times. The genes are TRBV12-3 or TRBV12-4 and TRBJ1-5, with a possible D match to TRBD1 (5 bases). The CDR3 is 15 residues long. V lost 11 bases, J lost 2 bases, and 19 bases lay in between. The CDR3 nucleotides read TGTGCCGAACTCGGGGGAGAGTCGCGCAATCAGCCCCAGCATTTT. Translating it yields CAELGGESRNQPQHF.

This chain connects TRBV28 to TRBJ2-2; tentatively, D is TRBD1 (5 bases). CDR3 length: 13 residues. The ends were cut back, 3 bases at V and 4 bases at J, with 6 bases in the middle. Per the germline V gene, CDR1 is MDHEN and CDR2 is SYDVKM. The CDR3 sequence is CASSFQGTGELFF. The DNA for the CDR3 is TGTGCCAGCAGTTTTCAGGGCACCGGGGAGCTGTTTTTT.

The chain carries TRBV7-9 and TRBJ1-4, with D maybe TRBD1 (6 bases). The CDR3 spans 13 residues. V lost 10 bases and J 5 bases, leaving 14 bases between the germline ends. Germline CDR1 is SEHNR and CDR2 is FQNEAQ (reference sequence). The CDR3 DNA follows: TGTGCCACCCAGACAGGACCAAATGAAAAACTGTTTTTT. It translates to CATQTGPNEKLFF.

This clonotype was recorded a few times. V usage is TRBV10-3 and J usage is TRBJ2-5, with D possibly TRBD1 on 6 matching bases. CDR3 length equals 13 residues. Looked up from germline, CDR1 is ENHRY and CDR2 is SYGVKD. The V gene lost 4 bases and the J gene lost 2 bases, with 8 bases spanning the gap. CDR3 sequence: CAISVTGQETQYF. The DNA of the CDR3 is TGTGCCATCAGTGTGACAGGACAAGAGACCCAGTACTTC.